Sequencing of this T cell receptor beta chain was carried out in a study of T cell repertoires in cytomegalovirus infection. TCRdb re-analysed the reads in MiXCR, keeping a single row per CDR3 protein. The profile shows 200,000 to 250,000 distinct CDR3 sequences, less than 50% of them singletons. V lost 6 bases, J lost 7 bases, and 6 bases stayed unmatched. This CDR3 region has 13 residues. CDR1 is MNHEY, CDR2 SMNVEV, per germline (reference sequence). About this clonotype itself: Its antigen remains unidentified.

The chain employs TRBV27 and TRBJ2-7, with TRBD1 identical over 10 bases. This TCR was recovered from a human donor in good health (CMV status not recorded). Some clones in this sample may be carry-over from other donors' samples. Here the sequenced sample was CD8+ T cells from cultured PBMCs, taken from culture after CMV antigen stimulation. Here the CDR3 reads CASRTPGQGEQYF. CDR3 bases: TGTGCCAGCAGAACTCCGGGACAGGGGGAGCAGTACTTC.